The T cell receptor beta chain under discussion was sequenced for a study of beta chain features in type 1 diabetes. The length of the CDR3 is 15 residues. V lost 6 bases to trimming and J lost 0 bases, with 14 bases between them. From germline, CDR1 is KGHSH and CDR2 LQKENI. Overall study results and limits: VDJ junctions from patients with type 1 diabetes contained fewer insertions and more deletions. TCRB CDR3s from Type 1 diabetes patients were moderately but significantly shorter in all four CD4+ subsets.

The study reverse transcribed the entire isolated RNA, so it sequenced expressed TCRB transcripts. Clones were read by immunoSEQ multiplex PCR, and TCRdb kept only the in-frame ones, dropping some. The sample shows some 370,000 clones, 8.5% to 10% of them seen only once. This clone showed up just a few times. The antigen remains unidentified. This TCR derives from a man aged 25 to 40 with type 1 diabetes. The chain joins TRBV18 to TRBJ1-1, with D perhaps matching TRBD1 (5 bases). Specimen: central memory CD4+ T cells from blood. CDR3 sequence (DNA): TGTGCCAGCTCTCCAGGGTGGGTTTTGAACACTGAAGCTTTCTTT. This codes for CASSPGWVLNTEAFF.